A single sample gave rise to the 25 T cell receptor beta chains below, sequenced in a study of cytomegalovirus exposure and HLA in healthy donors. The PCR ran on 60 Vbeta and 13 Jbeta primers. Produced via immunoSEQ multiplex PCR; TCRdb's table is partial and in-frame only. Counted here are around 110,000 clones, around two thirds occurring once; the ten biggest clones make up more than 6.5%. Sequencing input: PBMCs. Source of these receptors: a woman between 35 and 50 years old in good health and CMV-seropositive.

The CDR3 DNA is TGTGCCAGCTCACCTTACCCCGGGAGCTCTGGGGCCAACGTCCTGACTTTC. It is translated as CASSPYPGSSGANVLTF. V usage is TRBV18 and J usage is TRBJ2-6; D might be TRBD2 (6 bases). V dropped 3 bases and J dropped 0 bases, with 12 bases sitting between them. The germline V gene has CDR1 KGHSH and CDR2 LQKENI. CDR3 length: 17 amino acids.

The genes are TRBV6-5 and TRBJ1-2; D perhaps matches TRBD1 (5 bases). CDR1 and CDR2 from the germline V gene are MNHEY and SVGAGI. The CDR3 spans 13 residues. The germline V and J ends were trimmed by 6 bases and 2 bases, with 10 bases remaining between them. The DNA for the CDR3 is TGTGCCAGCAGACAGGACCTAAACTATGGCTACACCTTC. The encoded protein is CASRQDLNYGYTF.

The sample holds one count of this clone. The chain couples TRBV7-9 to TRBJ2-5, with TRBD2 matching over 10 bases. The CDR3 sequence is 16 residues long. V trimming: 4 bases; J trimming: 6 bases; junction bases outside the gene matches: 11. CDR1 is SEHNR, CDR2 FQNEAQ, per germline (reference sequence). The chain's CDR3 is CASSYESGGAAKTQYF. In DNA form, the CDR3 reads TGTGCCAGCAGCTACGAAAGCGGGGGGGCTGCGAAGACCCAGTACTTC.

V usage is TRBV27 and J usage is TRBJ1-6; 9 bases are shared with TRBD1. CDR1 is MNHEY and CDR2 is SMNVEV in the germline V gene (reference sequence). The CDR3 has 18 residues. After removal of 2 bases from V and 0 bases from J, the junction contained 5 bases not matched to a gene. The CDR3 DNA is TGTGCCAGCAGTTTAGACGGGACAGGGAGCTCCTATAATTCACCCCTCCACTTT. Amino acid sequence: CASSLDGTGSSYNSPLHF.

V and J are TRBV28 and TRBJ2-5, with a possible D match to TRBD1 (5 bases). Gene TRBJ2-7 matches the end of the DNA better, so the J call may be wrong. CDR1 is MDHEN, CDR2 SYDVKM, per germline. The CDR3 has 13 amino acids. The CDR3 bases are TGTGCCAGCAGTTTACAGGGCGCCTACGAGCAGTACTTC. This sequence encodes CASSLQGAYEQYF.

The CDR3 loop is CASSPLLANNEQFF. CDR3 nucleotides: TGTGCCAGCTCACCCCTACTAGCGAACAATGAGCAGTTCTTC. The V and J genes are TRBV18 and TRBJ2-1, with 7 bases lining up with TRBD2. This CDR3 contains 14 residues. Germline V gives CDR1 KGHSH, CDR2 LQKENI. The J segment lost 5 bases and the V segment lost 3 bases, leaving 4 bases of the junction unmatched.

The V gene is TRBV30, the J gene TRBJ1-5; D possibly corresponds to TRBD1 (5 bases). The V and J ends lost 5 bases and 4 bases respectively, with 21 bases between them. Germline lookup yields CDR1 GTSNPN and CDR2 SVGIG (reference sequence). There are 16 residues in the CDR3. Written as DNA, the CDR3 is TGTGCCTGGGAGGAGGGGACTCGCTCCCATAATCAGCCCCAGCATTTT. This codes for CAWEEGTRSHNQPQHF. The complete variable domain, with remaining parts taken from reference TRBV30 and TRBJ1-5, reads SQTIHQWPATLVQPVGSPLSLECTVEGTSNPNLYWYRQAAGRGLQLLFYSVGIGQISSEVPQNLSASRPQDRQFILSSKKLLLSDSGFYLCAWEEGTRSHNQPQHFGDGTRLSIL.

The rearrangement joins TRBV9 to TRBJ1-6, with 9 bases fitting TRBD1. The CDR3 has 14 residues. Per germline, CDR1 SGDLS and CDR2 YYNGEE. V was clipped by 0 bases and J by 9 bases; unmatched bases: 1. CDR3: CASSVGTGVSPLHF. The CDR3, as DNA: TGTGCCAGCAGCGTAGGGACAGGGGTTTCACCCCTCCACTTT.

This clone was observed a few times. The chain employs TRBV6-1 and TRBJ1-1; tentative D call: TRBD1 (6 bases). CDR3 length: 13 amino acids. The V end lost 3 bases, the J end lost 4 bases, and 9 bases lay between the germline ends. From germline, CDR1 is MNHNS and CDR2 SASEGT. The CDR3 nucleotides are TGTGCCAGCAGTGACAACAGGGCCACTGAAGCTTTCTTT. It yields the protein CASSDNRATEAFF.

The chain links TRBV6-5 to TRBJ2-3; the match to TRBD2 covers 8 bases. Trimming took 5 bases from V and 0 from J; bases not matched to a gene: 4. The CDR3 loop spans 15 amino acids. Germline V lookup: CDR1 MNHEY, CDR2 SVGAGI. The CDR3 loop reads CASSGSGDSTDTQYF. Here the CDR3 DNA reads TGTGCCAGCAGTGGTAGCGGGGATAGCACAGATACGCAGTATTTT.

The CDR3 DNA follows: TGTGCCTGGAGTGTGAGCGGGCTCGCCTACGAGCAGTACTTC. Residues: CAWSVSGLAYEQYF. V gene TRBV30 combines with J gene TRBJ2-7; perhaps TRBD2 as D (6 bases). Trimming stripped 0 bases from V and 2 bases from J, with 11 bases between. The CDR3 sequence is 14 residues long. Looked up from germline, CDR1 is GTSNPN and CDR2 is SVGIG (reference sequence).

There are a few counts of this clone. This chain connects TRBV6-5 to TRBJ1-4; the D gene is possibly TRBD1 (5 bases). V lost 6 bases and J lost 7, with 18 bases in between. This CDR3 is built from 15 residues. Germline V gene data show CDR1 as MNHEY and CDR2 as SVGAGI. CDR3 bases: TGTGCCAGCAGCTCTCGACGGGGGAAGGGTGAAAAACTGTTTTTT. Translating it yields CASSSRRGKGEKLFF.

In DNA form, the CDR3 reads TGTGCCAGTAGTCCCGGGCGGGACAGGGGGGCTGGAAACACCATATATTTT. Its translation is CASSPGRDRGAGNTIYF. The V and J genes are TRBV19 and TRBJ1-3; 11 bases are a match to TRBD1. CDR3 size: 17 residues. Germline trimming cut 5 bases from V and 2 bases from J; bases unmatched to any gene: 8. CDR1 is LNHDA, CDR2 SQIVND, per germline (reference sequence).

This chain connects TRBV30 to TRBJ2-7; tentatively, D is TRBD2 (6 bases). The length of the CDR3 is 15 residues. With 5 bases removed from V and 3 bases from J, the gap between germline ends came to 20 bases. Germline CDR1 is GTSNPN and CDR2 is SVGIG (reference sequence). CDR3 nucleotides: TGTGCCTGGGCCTCGAGTGGGGGGAAGGGCTACGAGCAGTACTTC. Protein product: CAWASSGGKGYEQYF.

The chain recombines TRBV7-8 with TRBJ1-2, with D perhaps matching TRBD1 (5 bases). The length of the CDR3 is 13 residues. Germline V CDR1 and CDR2: SGHVS, FQNEAQ. V was trimmed by 5 bases and J by 4 bases, leaving 11 bases between them. The CDR3 loop is CASSTRVAYGYTF. The CDR3 DNA follows: TGTGCCAGCAGCACCAGGGTGGCCTATGGCTACACCTTC.

The sample holds a few counts of this clone. One end of the junction does not line up with germline, which may come from a read error. This chain uses TRBV2 with TRBJ2-7, with 10 bases aligning to TRBD1. CDR1 is SNHLY and CDR2 is FYNNEI in the germline V gene. The CDR3 has 15 residues. The CDR3 region has the DNA TGTGCCAGCAGCGAAGACAGGGGGCGAACCTACGAGCAGTACTTC. Translating it yields CASSEDRGRTYEQYF.

In the case of this clone: The sample holds other DNA sequences that translate to the same CDR3. The genes are TRBV6-5 and TRBJ2-7, with TRBD1 matching 10 bases. V shed 5 bases, J shed 2 bases, and the junction held 6 bases outside the gene matches. CDR1 and CDR2 (germline): MNHEY, SVGAGI. This CDR3 region has 15 residues. The CDR3 protein is CASSLRDRGPYEQYF. The CDR3 DNA is TGTGCCAGCAGTCTCCGGGACAGGGGACCCTACGAGCAGTACTTC.

This clone was counted only a few times. The chain couples TRBV27 to TRBJ2-3; 9 nucleotides agree with TRBD2. The trim removed 4 bases at V and 5 bases at J, leaving 7 bases unmatched. CDR3 length: 15 amino acids. Germline-derived CDR1 and CDR2 are MNHEY and SMNVEV (reference sequence). The CDR3: CASSSVRGGGDTQYF. For the CDR3, the DNA is TGTGCCAGCAGTTCAGTGCGGGGGGGAGGAGATACGCAGTATTTT.

The chain uses TRBV6-6 and TRBJ2-1; D might be TRBD2 (6 bases). From germline, CDR1 is MNHNY and CDR2 SVGAGI (reference sequence). This CDR3 has 14 residues. Trimming left V 4 bases short and J 3 bases short, with 10 bases between. The CDR3 DNA reads as TGTGCCAGCAGTTCTAGGGGAGGCTACAATGAGCAGTTCTTC. This sequence encodes CASSSRGGYNEQFF.

V usage is TRBV5-1 and J usage is TRBJ1-2; 8 nucleotides match TRBD1. Trimming cost V 4 bases and J 4 bases; bases outside gene matches: 9. Germline V lookup: CDR1 SGHRS, CDR2 YFSETQ. This CDR3 region has 15 residues. In nucleotides, the CDR3 is TGCGCCAGCAGCCCGATGGACAGGGATTTCTATGGCTACACCTTC. Its protein is CASSPMDRDFYGYTF.

The genes are TRBV5-1 and TRBJ2-1; TRBD2 agrees at 11 bases. V lost 4 bases to trimming and J lost 7 bases; unmatched junction nucleotides: 7. In germline, CDR1 is SGHRS, CDR2 YFSETQ. This CDR3 contains 15 residues. The CDR3 loop is CASSQLAGAGNEQFF. CDR3 DNA sequence: TGCGCCAGCAGCCAACTAGCGGGAGCGGGGAATGAGCAGTTCTTC.

The chain links TRBV5-6 to TRBJ1-6; D is undetermined. This CDR3 has 14 residues. The germline gives CDR1 SGHDT, CDR2 YYEEEE. V gave up 0 bases and J gave up 5 bases, with 6 bases separating them. CDR3 DNA: TGTGCCAGCAGCTTGGGGCAGAATAATTCACCCCTCCACTTT. Protein product: CASSLGQNNSPLHF.

This chain connects TRBV28 to TRBJ1-2; 8 nucleotides agree with TRBD1. Unmatched junction bases numbered 10, after V lost 5 bases and J lost 8 bases. Germline assignment: CDR1 MDHEN and CDR2 SYDVKM. CDR3 size: 14 residues. CDR3 amino acids: CASSPTGGSYGYTF. CDR3 DNA: TGTGCCAGCAGTCCAACAGGGGGTAGTTACGGCTACACCTTC.

This clone was found a few times. The chain combines TRBV5-6 with TRBJ1-1; no clear D gene. The CDR3 runs 15 residues. Germline CDR1 SGHDT, CDR2 YYEEEE. The V end was cut by 2 bases, the J end by 0 bases, with 11 bases between. As DNA, the CDR3 is TGTGCCAGCAGCTTAGATCCTACCCTGAACACTGAAGCTTTCTTT. It yields the protein CASSLDPTLNTEAFF.

The V call is TRBV10-1, the J call TRBJ1-1; no clear D. Germline assignment: CDR1 WNHNN and CDR2 SYGVQD (reference sequence). CDR3 length equals 13 residues. V dropped 0 bases and J dropped 6 bases, with 8 bases sitting between them. In DNA, the CDR3 is TGCGCCAGCAGTGAGTCGATGAGCGCTGAAGCTTTCTTT. It encodes CASSESMSAEAFF.